These T cell receptor beta chains were read from a single sample in a study of blood T cell repertoires in COVID-19. Assay: immunoSEQ multiplex PCR; the TCRdb copy retains only in-frame clones and omits some. The sample comprises under 250,000 clones, about 79% of which are singletons, and 9.7% rests with the top ten. Input material: peripheral blood. The receptors shown here come from a man in his fifties with active or convalescent COVID-19. Both conserved end residues are part of each CDR3. The D gene is left open where the match is weak. Clone sizes are given selectively: once, few, many, or a class where the clone is expanded.

d_gene: TRBD1; v_gene: TRBV29-1; abundance: few; j_gene: TRBJ1-3; CDR3aa: CSVGQGGNTIYF; CDR3nt: TGCAGCGTCGGACAGGGGGGAAACACCATATATTTT
d_gene: TRBD2; v_gene: TRBV29-1; abundance: -; j_gene: TRBJ2-1; CDR3aa: CSVEGAGGPYNEQFF; CDR3nt: TGCAGCGTTGAAGGGGCGGGAGGGCCCTACAATGAGCAGTTCTTC
d_gene: TRBD1; v_gene: TRBV5-1; abundance: -; j_gene: TRBJ2-7; CDR3aa: CASSLVPGGDEQYF; CDR3nt: TGCGCCAGCAGCTTGGTACCAGGGGGCGACGAGCAGTACTTC
d_gene: -; v_gene: TRBV28; abundance: few; j_gene: TRBJ1-3; CDR3aa: CASSAGGGSSSGNTIYF; CDR3nt: TGTGCCAGCAGTGCCGGAGGAGGTTCCAGCTCTGGAAACACCATATATTTT
d_gene: TRBD2; v_gene: TRBV4-2; abundance: -; j_gene: TRBJ2-2; CDR3aa: CASSLTIAGADTGELFF; CDR3nt: TGTGCCAGCAGCCTAACGATAGCGGGGGCGGACACCGGGGAGCTGTTTTTT
d_gene: TRBD2; v_gene: TRBV28; abundance: -; j_gene: TRBJ2-5; CDR3aa: CASSLGGEYQETQYF; CDR3nt: TGTGCCAGCAGTTTAGGGGGGGAGTACCAAGAGACCCAGTACTTC
d_gene: TRBD2; v_gene: TRBV7-2; abundance: once; j_gene: TRBJ2-3; CDR3aa: CASSLRDSGRSDTQYF; CDR3nt: TGTGCCAGCAGCTTGCGGGATAGCGGGAGGTCAGATACGCAGTATTTT
d_gene: -; v_gene: TRBV20-1; abundance: -; j_gene: TRBJ2-1; CDR3aa: CSASVTSGRGNNEQFF; CDR3nt: TGCAGTGCTAGTGTTACTTCGGGGCGGGGCAACAATGAGCAGTTCTTC
d_gene: -; v_gene: TRBV7-2; abundance: -; j_gene: TRBJ2-1; CDR3aa: CASSLGGSRPISGQFF; CDR3nt: TGTGCCAGCAGCTTAGGAGGTAGCCGGCCAATTTCGGGGCAGTTCTTC
d_gene: -; v_gene: TRBV9; abundance: -; j_gene: TRBJ1-5; CDR3aa: CASSVAPGPNQPQHF; CDR3nt: TGTGCCAGCAGCGTAGCGCCAGGGCCCAATCAGCCCCAGCATTTT
d_gene: TRBD2; v_gene: TRBV5-4; abundance: -; j_gene: TRBJ2-1; CDR3aa: CASSPGSISGRGNEQFF; CDR3nt: TGTGCCAGCAGTCCTGGGAGTATTAGCGGGAGAGGGAATGAGCAGTTCTTC
d_gene: -; v_gene: TRBV15; abundance: -; j_gene: TRBJ1-5; CDR3aa: CATSREVGNNQPQHF; CDR3nt: TGTGCCACCAGCAGAGAAGTGGGCAACAATCAGCCCCAGCATTTT
d_gene: TRBD1; v_gene: TRBV5-1; abundance: -; j_gene: TRBJ2-7; CDR3aa: CASSMTGQVYEQYF; CDR3nt: TGCGCCAGCAGCATGACAGGGCAGGTGTACGAGCAGTACTTC
d_gene: -; v_gene: TRBV10-3; abundance: -; j_gene: TRBJ1-2; CDR3aa: CAISESGTWGGYTF; CDR3nt: TGTGCCATCAGTGAGTCGGGGACATGGGGAGGCTACACCTTC
d_gene: -; v_gene: TRBV7-2; abundance: -; j_gene: TRBJ2-7; CDR3aa: CASSLRWDRGDEQYF; CDR3nt: TGTGCCAGCAGCTTAAGGTGGGATCGCGGGGACGAGCAGTACTTC
d_gene: -; v_gene: TRBV3-1/TRBV3-2; abundance: -; j_gene: TRBJ2-5; CDR3aa: CASSSTGYQETQYF; CDR3nt: TGTGCCAGCAGCTCTACAGGGTACCAAGAGACCCAGTACTTC
d_gene: TRBD2; v_gene: TRBV6-4; abundance: -; j_gene: TRBJ2-3; CDR3aa: CASSELAGATDTQYF; CDR3nt: TGTGCCAGCAGTGAGCTAGCGGGAGCCACAGATACGCAGTATTTT